One T cell receptor beta chain is described in this entry. This sample is part of a study of blood T cell repertoires in COVID-19. The wider study: Italy, Spain and the United States were the sources of the convalescent and acute COVID-19 samples. PBMCs, B-cell-depleted T cells, or T cells provided the cDNA or gDNA that made up the material.

Profiled with immunoSEQ multiplex PCR; TCRdb holds only in-frame clones, not every one. The sample holds approximately 76,000 clones, around nine tenths seen once. V trimming: 0 bases; J trimming: 6 bases; junction bases outside the gene matches: 8. Germline V gene lookup returns CDR1 SGHKS and CDR2 YYEKEE (reference sequence). The CDR3 extends over 16 amino acids. The sequenced sample consisted of peripheral blood. The chain combines TRBV5-5 with TRBJ1-5, with 8 bases lining up with TRBD1. The sequence was collected from a woman aged 60 to 75 with acute or convalescent COVID-19. The CDR3 spells CASSLGDRGVGQPQHF. Written as DNA, the CDR3 is TGTGCCAGCAGCTTGGGTGACAGGGGAGTAGGTCAGCCCCAGCATTTT.